This TCR beta chain was observed in a study of CD8+ T cells in alopecia areata. The study, taken as a whole, reports: One nonresponder leaves baseline CD8+ expansion's link to response uncertain. For lesional scalp, especially alopecia totalis/universalis, clonality was higher than in normal scalp.

Trimming stripped 7 bases from V and 4 bases from J, with 16 bases between. This CDR3 has 14 residues. The germline V gene has CDR1 SNHLY and CDR2 FYNNEI. Sequencing used cDNA as its template, made by extracting RNA and reverse transcribing it. Clones were read by immunoSEQ multiplex PCR, and TCRdb kept only the in-frame ones, dropping some. The sample records about 200,000 clones, approximately 67% being singletons. As to treatment: oral pan-JAK inhibitor, 5-10 mg twice daily. The study team obtained lesional scalp punch biopsies and peripheral blood from alopecia areata patients. Sorted out of PBMCs were CD4+ T cells and CD8+ T cells. On this clone: The antigen is undetermined.

The receptor was isolated from a human donor with alopecia areata. Sequencing used CD4+ T cells sorted from blood, obtained between weeks 49 and 50, from a patient treated with tofacitinib. The chain has TRBV2 and TRBJ1-1; D unresolved. CDR3 nucleotide sequence: TGTGCCAGCATTTACGCCCGGGTAGGCACTGAAGCTTTCTTT. Translating it yields CASIYARVGTEAFF.